What follows are 32 T cell receptor beta chains derived from one specimen sequenced in a study of T cell responses to AZD1222 COVID-19 vaccine. Data came from immunoSEQ multiplex PCR; TCRdb stores just in-frame clones and leaves some out. The table has around 100,000 clones, nearly 90% seen once. The starting material was peripheral blood, obtained on day 0 of AZD1222 vaccination. All receptors derive from an adult in good health.

V is TRBV28 and J is TRBJ2-3; D gene uncertain. Trimming pared 6 bases from V and 0 bases from J, leaving 19 bases between. Germline V lookup: CDR1 MDHEN, CDR2 SYDVKM. The CDR3 loop spans 17 amino acids. The CDR3 DNA reads as TGTGCCAGCAGCAACCCCCTGCGGCTAACTAGCACAGATACGCAGTATTTT. Translating gives CASSNPLRLTSTDTQYF.

This clone was seen more than once but under ten times. This chain links TRBV11-2 with TRBJ2-3, with a weak D call TRBD2 (5 bases). Between the trimmed V and J ends, which lost 5 bases and 6 bases, there was a span of 12 bases. CDR1 is SGHAT, CDR2 FQNNGV, per germline. The CDR3 sequence is 13 residues long. This chain's CDR3 is CASSRGLDDTQYF. CDR3 nucleotide sequence: TGTGCCAGCAGCAGAGGACTCGACGATACGCAGTATTTT.

Here the CDR3 reads CASSYIGTRTGELFF. The CDR3 DNA sequence: TGTGCCAGCAGTTACATCGGAACACGCACCGGGGAGCTGTTTTTT. This rearrangement joins TRBV6-2 or TRBV6-3 to TRBJ2-2; D uncertain. CDR1 MNHEY and CDR2 SVGEGT come from the germline V gene. There are 15 residues in the CDR3. The germline V and J ends were trimmed by 2 bases and 4 bases, with 11 bases remaining between them.

The chain links TRBV20-1 to TRBJ2-1; D unclear. CDR1 and CDR2 from the germline V gene are DFQATT and SNEGSKA (reference sequence). This CDR3 comprises 11 residues. Trimming stripped 6 bases from V and 4 bases from J, with 7 bases between. The CDR3 spells CSAVGYNEQFF. In DNA, the CDR3 is TGCAGTGCCGTGGGTTACAATGAGCAGTTCTTC.

The J gene is TRBJ1-1, the V gene TRBV2; unclear D gene. The CDR3 is 11 residues long. CDR1 and CDR2 (germline): SNHLY, FYNNEI. Deletions cut 3 bases from V and 7 bases from J, with 6 bases between. Here the CDR3 DNA reads TGTGCCAGCAGTGAGGGTCTTGAAGCTTTCTTT. Its translation: CASSEGLEAFF.

The gene calls are TRBV27 and TRBJ1-1, with D uncertain. The CDR3 length is 13 residues. The germline gives CDR1 MNHEY, CDR2 SMNVEV (reference sequence). Trimming removed 3 bases at V and 3 bases at J, with 8 bases between. CDR3 in amino acids: CASSLVRDTEAFF. DNA of the CDR3: TGTGCCAGCAGTTTGGTGAGAGACACTGAAGCTTTCTTT.

This sequence joins TRBV10-3 and TRBJ1-5; D is possibly TRBD1 (5 bases). The CDR3 runs 14 residues. Trimming pared 0 bases from V and 7 bases from J, leaving 10 bases between. Per germline, CDR1 ENHRY and CDR2 SYGVKD. CDR3 sequence reads: CAISESPQGQPQHF. The CDR3 coding sequence is TGTGCCATCAGTGAGTCCCCCCAGGGACAGCCCCAGCATTTT.

V and J are TRBV5-1 and TRBJ1-4; D is perhaps TRBD1 (6 bases). Germline CDR1 reads SGHRS; CDR2 reads YFSETQ. V was trimmed by 5 bases and J by 8 bases, leaving 19 bases between them. This CDR3 has 15 residues. CDR3 residues: CASSLGVRGGEKLFF. CDR3 in DNA: TGCGCCAGCAGTCTAGGGGTCAGGGGCGGCGAAAAACTGTTTTTT.

The chain uses TRBV18 and TRBJ2-7; 9 positions match TRBD2. Trimming at V came to 3 bases and at J to 0 bases, leaving 6 bases not matched to a gene. CDR1 is KGHSH and CDR2 is LQKENI in the germline V gene. The CDR3 is 16 residues long. CDR3 region: CASSPPLAGSSYEQYF. The CDR3 DNA is TGTGCCAGCTCACCCCCCCTAGCGGGATCCTCCTACGAGCAGTACTTC. Supplemented by reference TRBV18 and TRBJ2-7, the full variable domain reads NAGVMQNPRHLVRRRGQEARLRCSPMKGHSHVYWYRQLPEEGLKFMVYLQKENIIDESGMPKERFSAEFPKEGPSILRIQQVVRGDSAAYFCASSPPLAGSSYEQYFGPGTRLTVT.

In this sample, this clone turned up a few times. The chain recombines TRBV11-2 with TRBJ2-3; 8 bases are a match to TRBD2. This CDR3 contains 13 residues. The V gene's germline CDR1 is SGHAT and CDR2 FQNNGV. V lost 3 bases to trimming and J lost 10 bases; unmatched junction nucleotides: 6. This CDR3 reads CASSLESGGSQYF. The CDR3 DNA reads as TGTGCCAGCAGCTTGGAGAGCGGGGGTTCGCAGTATTTT.

The rearrangement uses TRBV11-2 and TRBJ2-3; D is ambiguous. Germline loops: CDR1 SGHAT, CDR2 FQNNGV. This CDR3 comprises 14 residues. Trimming removed 5 bases from V and 7 bases from J, with 16 bases in between. The CDR3 DNA sequence: TGTGCCAGCAGCCCGCCGGCAAGCTCAAATACGCAGTATTTT. It encodes CASSPPASSNTQYF. The whole variable domain, remainder taken from reference TRBV11-2 and TRBJ2-3, is EAGVAQSPRYKIIEKRQSVAFWCNPISGHATLYWYQQILGQGPKLLIQFQNNGVVDDSQLPKDRFSAERLKGVDSTLKIQPAKLEDSAVYLCASSPPASSNTQYFGPGTRLTVL.

The V gene is TRBV7-9, the J gene TRBJ2-2; 7 nucleotides align to TRBD1. Germline V gene data show CDR1 as SEHNR and CDR2 as FQNEAQ (reference sequence). V trimming: 4 bases; J trimming: 4 bases; junction bases outside the gene matches: 3. This CDR3 has 14 amino acids. The chain's CDR3 is CASSSTGSTGELFF. In DNA form, the CDR3 reads TGTGCCAGCAGCTCGACAGGGAGCACCGGGGAGCTGTTTTTT. The whole variable domain, filled in from reference TRBV7-9 and TRBJ2-2, reads DTGVSQNPRHKITKRGQNVTFRCDPISEHNRLYWYRQTLGQGPEFLTYFQNEAQLEKSRLLSDRFSAERPKGSFSTLEIQRTEQGDSAMYLCASSSTGSTGELFFGEGSRLTVL.

This sequence joins TRBV5-1 and TRBJ1-2; 9 nucleotides agree with TRBD1. In germline, CDR1 is SGHRS, CDR2 YFSETQ. The CDR3 covers 14 residues. V lost 0 bases to trimming and J lost 7 bases; unmatched junction nucleotides: 4. The CDR3 region is CASSLDRGRRGYTF. In nucleotides, the CDR3 is TGCGCCAGCAGCTTGGACAGGGGGCGACGTGGCTACACCTTC.

The count of this clone is one. The chain joins TRBV4-1 to TRBJ2-7; 8 bases agree with TRBD2. V shed 4 bases, J shed 1 base, and the junction held 9 bases outside the gene matches. The CDR3 totals 16 residues. CDR1 and CDR2 (germline): MGHRA, YSYEKL. The CDR3 nucleotides read TGCGCCAGCAGCCCCAGGGCTAGCGGGCTATCCTACGAGCAGTACTTC. It codes for CASSPRASGLSYEQYF.

The genes are TRBV7-6 and TRBJ2-7; 7 nucleotides align to TRBD1. The CDR3 is made up of 15 amino acids. V dropped 5 bases and J dropped 4; count of bases not matched to a gene: 11. Germline V lookup: CDR1 SGHVS, CDR2 FNYEAQ. This chain's CDR3 is CASSPLADRTYEQYF. The CDR3 DNA reads TGTGCCAGCAGCCCGCTCGCGGACAGGACGTACGAGCAGTACTTC.

The chain combines TRBV18 with TRBJ1-4; TRBD1 might be the D (5 bases). The germline gives CDR1 KGHSH, CDR2 LQKENI. The CDR3 consists of 15 residues. V lost 6 bases, J lost 6 bases, and 17 bases lay in between. As DNA, the CDR3 is TGTGCCAGCTCGGAAAGACAGAAGATTGATGAAAAACTGTTTTTT. Encoded protein: CASSERQKIDEKLFF.

The V and J genes are TRBV11-2 and TRBJ1-1; 9 bases match TRBD1. The trim removed 2 bases at V and 5 bases at J, leaving 6 bases unmatched. Germline-derived CDR1 and CDR2 are SGHAT and FQNNGV. This CDR3 has 15 residues. CDR3 amino acids: CASSLFRTGETEAFF. The CDR3 DNA is TGTGCCAGCAGCTTATTCAGGACAGGGGAAACTGAAGCTTTCTTT.

The CDR3 loop is CASSSGDSLNSPLHF. In DNA form, the CDR3 reads TGTGCCAGCAGCTCAGGGGACAGCCTTAATTCACCCCTCCACTTT. This chain links TRBV11-3 with TRBJ1-6; 7 bases are a match to TRBD1. J gave up 6 bases and V 4 bases, and 6 bases lay outside the gene matches. The germline V gene encodes CDR1 SGHNT and CDR2 YENEEA. The CDR3 consists of 15 residues.

As for this clone: The sample carries other DNA sequences with the same CDR3. The V gene is TRBV12-3 or TRBV12-4, the J gene TRBJ2-5, with D tentatively TRBD1 (6 bases). This CDR3 has 13 amino acids. The V end was cut by 8 bases, the J end by 2 bases, with 12 bases between. The CDR3 coding sequence is TGTGCCAGCTCCAACAGGGATCAAGAGACCCAGTACTTC. This translates into CASSNRDQETQYF.

The rearrangement links TRBV28 to TRBJ2-3; possible D gene TRBD1, 5 bases. This CDR3 has 13 amino acids. Looked up from germline, CDR1 is MDHEN and CDR2 is SYDVKM. V was shortened by 5 bases and J by 2 bases, with 8 bases between the two germline ends. The CDR3 DNA is TGTGCCAGCAGTCTGGGGCACACAGATACGCAGTATTTT. Its protein product is CASSLGHTDTQYF.

This clone turned up a few times. V and J are TRBV19 and TRBJ1-3; unclear D gene. The CDR3 has 15 amino acids. V shed 2 bases and J shed 3 bases, with 11 bases lying between them. CDR1 LNHDA and CDR2 SQIVND come from the germline V gene (reference sequence). This CDR3 reads CASSISRVRGNTIYF. As DNA, the CDR3 is TGTGCCAGTAGTATATCCCGAGTACGTGGAAACACCATATATTTT.

The chain couples TRBV15 to TRBJ1-1; D is uncertain. The V gene's germline CDR1 is LNHNV and CDR2 YYDKDF (reference sequence). This CDR3 comprises 14 residues. Deletions cut 3 bases from V and 5 bases from J, with 13 bases between. CDR3 sequence reads: CATSSEGGGTEAFF. DNA of the CDR3: TGTGCCACCAGCAGCGAGGGTGGCGGTACTGAAGCTTTCTTT.

This chain connects TRBV23-1 to TRBJ1-1; no firm D call. TRBV23-1 is treated as an ORF (open reading frame) with a function not yet certain. V dropped 0 bases and J dropped 0 bases, with 8 bases sitting between them. The CDR3 covers 15 residues. CDR3 in DNA: TGCGCCAGCAGTCAATCGACTCCGATGAACACTGAAGCTTTCTTT. Translation: CASSQSTPMNTEAFF.

The rearrangement links TRBV5-4 to TRBJ1-1; the match to TRBD1 covers 7 bases. Germline V gives CDR1 SGHNT, CDR2 YYREEE (reference sequence). The CDR3 covers 16 residues. V lost 4 bases, J lost 5 bases, and 14 bases stayed unmatched. CDR3: CASSPIPGQALTEAFF. DNA for the CDR3: TGTGCCAGCAGCCCTATACCTGGACAGGCCTTAACTGAAGCTTTCTTT.

The chain couples TRBV7-9 to TRBJ2-7; tentative D call: TRBD2 (5 bases). Between the trimmed V and J ends, which lost 5 bases and 5 bases, there was a span of 19 bases. CDR3 length equals 15 residues. Germline V CDR1 and CDR2: SEHNR, FQNEAQ (reference sequence). CDR3 loop: CASSPWTPRGDEQYF. CDR3 sequence (DNA): TGTGCCAGCAGCCCCTGGACTCCCCGAGGAGACGAGCAGTACTTC.

The chain recombines TRBV27 with TRBJ1-2; the match to TRBD1 covers 7 bases. CDR3 size: 14 residues. Trimming removed 6 bases from V and 3 bases from J; junction bases left unmatched: 7. Germline V gene lookup returns CDR1 MNHEY and CDR2 SMNVEV (reference sequence). This chain's CDR3 is CASRRQGFDYGYTF. The CDR3 region has the DNA TGTGCCAGCAGACGACAGGGTTTTGACTATGGCTACACCTTC.

The chain uses TRBV19 and TRBJ2-7; 7 bases match TRBD1. Unmatched junction bases numbered 7, after V lost 8 bases and J lost 3 bases. Germline V lookup: CDR1 LNHDA, CDR2 SQIVND (reference sequence). CDR3 size: 13 residues. The CDR3 loop is CASGGQEDYEQYF. The CDR3 DNA follows: TGTGCCAGTGGCGGACAGGAGGACTACGAGCAGTACTTC.

This clone was recorded only once. The chain links TRBV18 to TRBJ1-2; TRBD1 matches 7 bases. J lost 8 bases, V lost 2 bases, and 11 bases had no gene match. The CDR3 loop spans 15 amino acids. Germline loops: CDR1 KGHSH, CDR2 LQKENI. The CDR3 sequence is CASSPTSGTVDGYTF. The CDR3 coding sequence is TGTGCCAGCTCACCAACCTCCGGGACAGTGGACGGCTACACCTTC. The complete variable domain, with remaining parts taken from reference TRBV18 and TRBJ1-2, reads NAGVMQNPRHLVRRRGQEARLRCSPMKGHSHVYWYRQLPEEGLKFMVYLQKENIIDESGMPKERFSAEFPKEGPSILRIQQVVRGDSAAYFCASSPTSGTVDGYTFGSGTRLTVV.

The V call is TRBV13, the J call TRBJ1-6, with D possibly TRBD1 on 5 matching bases. Germline lookup yields CDR1 PRHDT and CDR2 FYEKMQ (reference sequence). The length of the CDR3 is 14 residues. The V end lost 2 bases, the J end lost 6 bases, and 8 bases lay between the germline ends. Here the CDR3 DNA reads TGTGCCAGCAGCTTAAGAGGGGTTAATTCACCCCTCCACTTT. Its translation is CASSLRGVNSPLHF.

The V call is TRBV24-1, the J call TRBJ1-1, with 7 bases aligning to TRBD1. Germline V gene sequence: CDR1 KGHDR, CDR2 SFDVKD. The CDR3 consists of 13 residues. After removal of 7 bases from V and 1 base from J, the junction contained 2 bases not matched to a gene. CDR3 residues: CATRQGPNTEAFF. The CDR3 DNA reads as TGTGCCACCAGACAGGGGCCGAACACTGAAGCTTTCTTT.

The chain combines TRBV5-8 with TRBJ2-7; 7 positions match TRBD1. The CDR3 runs 15 residues. The V gene end was trimmed by 2 bases and the J gene end by 2 bases; junction bases not matched to a gene: 7. Germline CDR1 and CDR2: SGHTS and YDEGEE. This chain's CDR3 is CASSLPGTVPYEQYF. The CDR3 DNA is TGTGCCAGCAGCTTACCCGGGACAGTTCCCTACGAGCAGTACTTC.

The V gene is TRBV9, the J gene TRBJ1-3; D perhaps matches TRBD1 (5 bases). V gave up 7 bases and J gave up 7 bases, with 12 bases separating them. CDR3 length equals 12 residues. Per the germline V gene, CDR1 is SGDLS and CDR2 is YYNGEE. DNA for the CDR3: TGTGCCAGCGGGGGTAGTGGCAACACCATATATTTT. It specifies CASGGSGNTIYF.